This is a list of T cell receptor beta chains from one sample in a study of Ad26.COV2.S vaccination and SARS-CoV-2 variants. Measured with immunoSEQ multiplex PCR; TCRdb has only the in-frame clones, and not every one. The sample includes 440,000 or so clones, 90% of them seen just once. The sequenced sample was peripheral blood, obtained in a trial of Ad26.COV2.S vaccine versus placebo. These receptors were obtained from a person between 18 and 65 years old who received the Ad26.COV2.S COVID-19 vaccine or a placebo. Both conserved end residues are part of each CDR3. D genes are given only for firm matches. Clone size is given for some rows only: seen once, a few or many times, or a class if the clone is expanded.

>TRBJ2-1|NA|NA|TRBV7-2
CASSLDSLEQFF
TGTGCCAGCAGCTTGGACTCCCTTGAGCAGTTCTTC
>TRBJ1-1|NA|once|TRBV3-1/TRBV3-2
CASSRPQGVEAFF
TGTGCCAGCAGCCGGCCTCAAGGGGTAGAAGCTTTCTTT
>TRBJ1-3|TRBD1|NA|TRBV7-2
CASSLAPGGTGNTIYF
TGTGCCAGCAGCTTAGCCCCAGGGGGTACTGGAAACACCATATATTTT
>TRBJ1-5|NA|few|TRBV28
CASSLRQFYSNQPQHF
TGTGCCAGCAGTTTAAGACAGTTCTATAGCAATCAGCCCCAGCATTTT
>TRBJ1-2|NA|NA|TRBV27
CASSFKGGGRDGYTF
TGTGCCAGCAGTTTTAAGGGGGGGGGCAGGGATGGCTACACCTTC
>TRBJ1-4|NA|NA|TRBV27
CASSTTLASEKLFF
TGTGCCAGCAGTACGACATTGGCCTCTGAAAAACTGTTTTTT
>TRBJ2-3|NA|NA|TRBV7-3
CASSSLGTDTQYF
TGTGCCAGCAGCTCCCTAGGCACAGATACGCAGTATTTT
>TRBJ1-2|TRBD1|few|TRBV7-2
CASSLGRARRGLGYTF
TGTGCCAGCAGCTTAGGAAGGGCTCGCAGGGGGCTTGGCTACACCTTC
>TRBJ2-7|NA|NA|TRBV27
CASSLASYEQYF
TGTGCCAGCAGCTTGGCTTCCTACGAGCAGTACTTC
>TRBJ2-7|TRBD2|once|TRBV20-1
CSASPLAGQTYEQYF
TGCAGTGCTAGTCCCCTAGCGGGGCAGACCTACGAGCAGTACTTC
>TRBJ1-5|NA|NA|TRBV28
CASMGNQPQHF
TGTGCCAGCATGGGCAATCAGCCCCAGCATTTT
>TRBJ2-7|NA|NA|TRBV4-2
CASSRNRGYEQYF
TGTGCCAGCAGCCGCAATAGGGGCTACGAGCAGTACTTC
>TRBJ2-3|TRBD1|NA|TRBV5-8
CASSLTEGALTTDTQYF
TGTGCCAGCAGCTTGACTGAGGGGGCACTTACCACAGATACGCAGTATTTT
>TRBJ2-5|TRBD1|once|TRBV6-6
CASSQNAGQGGETQYF
TGTGCCAGCAGCCAAAACGCGGGACAGGGAGGAGAGACCCAGTACTTC
>TRBJ1-1|TRBD1|NA|TRBV3-1/TRBV3-2
CASGRQGGTEAFF
TGTGCCAGCGGCAGACAGGGAGGCACTGAAGCTTTCTTT
>TRBJ2-2|TRBD2|once|TRBV5-8
CASRRGLAENTGELFF
TGTGCCAGCCGCCGAGGACTAGCAGAGAACACCGGGGAGCTGTTTTTT
>TRBJ2-2|NA|NA|TRBV28
CASSPGLNTGELFF
TGTGCCAGCAGTCCGGGACTCAATACCGGGGAGCTGTTTTTT
>TRBJ2-7|NA|NA|TRBV5-6
CASSFGTVTYEQYF
TGTGCCAGCAGCTTCGGGACGGTTACCTACGAGCAGTACTTC
>TRBJ1-5|TRBD1|NA|TRBV18
CASSPPMAGGPQPQHF
TGTGCCAGCTCACCACCCATGGCAGGGGGGCCACAGCCCCAGCATTTT
>TRBJ2-5|NA|NA|TRBV4-2
CASSQGDEEQETQYF
TGTGCCAGCAGCCAAGGTGACGAGGAACAAGAGACCCAGTACTTC
>TRBJ2-1|TRBD2|NA|TRBV10-3
CAISATGTSGNEQFF
TGTGCCATCAGTGCTACCGGGACTAGCGGCAATGAGCAGTTCTTC
>TRBJ2-7|NA|NA|TRBV19
CASSMGWGQTPPEQYF
TGTGCCAGTAGTATGGGCTGGGGGCAGACTCCCCCCGAGCAGTACTTC
>TRBJ2-1|NA|NA|TRBV6-1
CASSEGNEQFF
TGTGCCAGCAGTGAAGGGAATGAGCAGTTCTTC
>TRBJ1-3|NA|NA|TRBV24-1
CATSDPEQTNTIYF
TGTGCCACCAGTGATCCGGAACAGACGAACACCATATATTTT
>TRBJ2-5|TRBD2|NA|TRBV29-1
CSVGGRVETQYF
TGCAGCGTTGGAGGGAGGGTCGAGACCCAGTACTTC
>TRBJ1-2|NA|NA|TRBV7-2
CASSLEGSGYGYTF
TGTGCCAGCAGCTTAGAGGGATCTGGCTATGGCTACACCTTC
>TRBJ2-7|NA|NA|TRBV27
CASSLARTYEQYF
TGTGCCAGCAGTTTAGCCAGGACCTACGAGCAGTACTTC
>TRBJ2-7|NA|NA|TRBV27
CASSLAAGGSYEQYF
TGTGCCAGCAGTTTGGCCGCTGGGGGGTCCTACGAGCAGTACTTC
>TRBJ2-7|TRBD2|NA|TRBV6-2/TRBV6-3
CASSYSKSIPGLAGGPLEQYF
TGTGCCAGCAGTTACTCGAAGTCGATCCCGGGACTAGCGGGAGGCCCGCTCGAGCAGTACTTC
>TRBJ1-6|NA|NA|TRBV28
CASSLLGGSNSPLHF
TGTGCCAGCAGTTTGTTGGGGGGGTCCAATTCACCCCTCCACTTT
>TRBJ2-5|TRBD1|NA|TRBV9
CASSYGTAQETQYF
TGTGCCAGCAGCTACGGGACAGCCCAAGAGACCCAGTACTTC
>TRBJ2-5|NA|NA|TRBV15
CATSRGGGPLSQETQYF
TGTGCCACCAGCAGAGGGGGGGGCCCCTTGAGTCAAGAGACCCAGTACTTC
>TRBJ1-5|NA|NA|TRBV6-2/TRBV6-3
CASSERGNQPQHF
TGTGCCAGCAGCGAGAGGGGTAATCAGCCCCAGCATTTT
>TRBJ2-7|NA|once|TRBV30
CAWSVGGGSGEQYF
TGTGCCTGGAGTGTTGGGGGCGGGAGCGGTGAGCAGTACTTC
>TRBJ2-7|NA|NA|TRBV27
CASRRYWKGTYEQYF
TGTGCCAGCAGGCGATACTGGAAAGGTACCTACGAGCAGTACTTC
>TRBJ2-2|NA|NA|TRBV19
CASSTRRAENTGELFF
TGTGCCAGTAGTACCCGGAGGGCGGAGAACACCGGGGAGCTGTTTTTT
>TRBJ1-2|NA|NA|TRBV12-3/TRBV12-4
CASTPAGKYGYTF
TGTGCCAGCACCCCGGCCGGAAAGTATGGCTACACCTTC
>TRBJ2-7|NA|NA|TRBV10-3
CAISEGRGEEQYF
TGTGCCATCAGTGAGGGGAGGGGGGAGGAGCAGTACTTC
>TRBJ1-5|NA|NA|TRBV4-3
CASSQDRSAQPQHF
TGCGCCAGCAGCCAAGATAGGTCGGCCCAGCCCCAGCATTTT
>TRBJ2-7|TRBD2|NA|TRBV19
CASSTTLAGDTYEQYF
TGTGCCAGTAGTACCACACTAGCGGGAGATACCTACGAGCAGTACTTC
>TRBJ2-2|NA|NA|TRBV3-1/TRBV3-2
CASSLYTGELFF
TGTGCCAGCAGCCTCTACACCGGGGAGCTGTTTTTT
>TRBJ1-1|NA|NA|TRBV28
CASSSYAGHFNTEAFF
TGTGCCAGCAGCTCATACGCGGGACACTTTAACACTGAAGCTTTCTTT
>TRBJ2-7|TRBD1|NA|TRBV27
CASSPADRGSYEQYF
TGTGCCAGCAGTCCGGCGGACAGGGGATCCTACGAGCAGTACTTC
>TRBJ2-1|NA|NA|TRBV12-3/TRBV12-4
CASFTGLEEQFF
TGTGCCAGCTTTACAGGTTTGGAGGAGCAGTTCTTC
>TRBJ2-7|TRBD1|NA|TRBV7-3
CASSLTGRGQSYEQYF
TGTGCCAGCAGCTTAACGGGTCGGGGACAGTCCTACGAGCAGTACTTC
>TRBJ2-5|NA|NA|TRBV10-1
CASSDRNKEETQYF
TGCGCCAGCAGTGACCGCAACAAGGAAGAGACCCAGTACTTC
>TRBJ1-6|NA|NA|TRBV7-9
CASSLGNSPLHF
TGTGCCAGCAGCTTGGGAAATTCACCCCTCCACTTT
>TRBJ2-3|NA|NA|TRBV10-3
CAISESEDTQYF
TGTGCCATCAGTGAGTCAGAGGATACGCAGTATTTT
>TRBJ2-7|TRBD2|NA|TRBV9
CASSVAGLAYEQYF
TGTGCCAGCAGCGTAGCGGGACTAGCCTACGAGCAGTACTTC
>TRBJ1-6|TRBD1|NA|TRBV11-2
CASRETGGVSPLHF
TGTGCCAGCAGAGAGACAGGGGGCGTTTCACCCCTCCACTTT
>TRBJ2-1|TRBD2|NA|TRBV2
CASKAGGFYNEQFF
TGTGCCAGTAAAGCGGGAGGCTTCTACAATGAGCAGTTCTTC
>TRBJ2-3|TRBD1|once|TRBV29-1
CSVEASGGDRGYGTDTQYF
TGCAGCGTTGAAGCCTCAGGGGGGGACAGGGGATATGGAACAGATACGCAGTATTTT
>TRBJ2-1|NA|NA|TRBV5-5
CASSLGTVEEQFF
TGTGCCAGCAGCTTGGGGACAGTTGAGGAGCAGTTCTTC
>TRBJ2-7|TRBD1|NA|TRBV3-1/TRBV3-2
CASSPLVGQGSYEQYF
TGTGCCAGCAGCCCGTTAGTAGGACAGGGGTCCTACGAGCAGTACTTC
>TRBJ1-2|NA|NA|TRBV28
CASSLPGAFGYGYTF
TGTGCCAGCAGTTTACCGGGGGCCTTTGGGTATGGCTACACCTTC
>TRBJ2-3|TRBD2|NA|TRBV6-2/TRBV6-3
CASSRAGTSGTDTQYF
TGTGCCAGCAGCAGAGCCGGGACTAGCGGCACAGATACGCAGTATTTT
>TRBJ2-1|NA|NA|TRBV6-5
CASSYGRDTYNEQFF
TGTGCCAGCAGTTACGGGCGGGATACCTACAATGAGCAGTTCTTC
>TRBJ1-2|NA|NA|TRBV2
CASRTRGGANYGYTF
TGTGCCAGCAGGACAAGGGGCGGAGCAAACTATGGCTACACCTTC